The next 22 T cell receptor beta chains were all read from a single sample in a study of siplizumab effects on memory and regulatory T cells. Libraries were prepared by immunoSEQ multiplex PCR; TCRdb keeps only in-frame clonotypes and omits some of them. In the table there are around 100,000 clones, about 94% of which are singletons. The specimen sequenced was non-Treg CD4+ T cells sorted from blood. All receptors come from a human donor in good health.

CDR3 loop: CASSVQETQYF. Here the CDR3 DNA reads TGTGCCAGCTCAGTACAAGAGACCCAGTACTTC. The V and J genes are TRBV18 and TRBJ2-5; D is undetermined. Trimming removed 5 bases at V and 2 bases at J, with 3 bases between. The CDR3 contains 11 residues. In germline, CDR1 is KGHSH, CDR2 LQKENI.

This chain links TRBV28 with TRBJ2-1, with 10 bases fitting TRBD1. Germline CDR1 is MDHEN and CDR2 is SYDVKM. Trimming at V came to 9 bases and at J to 10 bases, leaving 12 bases not matched to a gene. The CDR3 extends over 14 amino acids. CDR3 coding DNA: TGTGCCAGTACCGGGACAGGGGTTCGTTACGAGCAGTTCTTC. This codes for CASTGTGVRYEQFF.

This chain connects TRBV21-1 to TRBJ2-5; the table names TRBD1, a call not compared with the DNA. TRBV21-1 is noted as a pseudogene. CDR3 length: 14 residues. The CDR3 loop is CASSKAAGQETQYF. CDR3 DNA: TGTGCCAGCAGCAAAGCGGCAGGGCAAGAGACCCAGTACTTC.

The chain couples TRBV5-1 to TRBJ2-3; a weak D match, TRBD2 (5 bases). Germline V gene data show CDR1 as SGHRS and CDR2 as YFSETQ. The V end was cut by 3 bases, the J end by 3 bases, with 17 bases between. The CDR3 contains 16 residues. Written as DNA, the CDR3 is TGCGCCAGCAGCTCAGGAGTCGGGCGCGGGACAGATACGCAGTATTTT. This sequence encodes CASSSGVGRGTDTQYF.

The sample holds one count of this clone. V is TRBV5-1 and J is TRBJ2-5, with 10 bases identical to TRBD2. Trimming at V came to 7 bases and at J to 6 bases, leaving 15 bases not matched to a gene. This CDR3 has 16 residues. CDR1 SGHRS and CDR2 YFSETQ come from the germline V gene. This chain's CDR3 is CASENSGRTRTKTQYF. The CDR3 nucleotides read TGCGCCAGCGAGAATAGCGGGAGGACCAGAACGAAGACCCAGTACTTC.

The chain couples TRBV25-1 to TRBJ2-5; no clear D gene. This CDR3 region has 12 residues. With 5 bases removed from V and 7 bases from J, the gap between germline ends came to 11 bases. Germline CDR1 reads MGHDK; CDR2 reads SYGVNS. The CDR3 bases are TGTGCCAGCAGTTCGTCCCCGGGGACCCAGTACTTC. This codes for CASSSSPGTQYF.

The chain uses TRBV19 and TRBJ2-4, with D hard to call. The CDR3 length is 18 residues. V was trimmed by 2 bases and J by 0 bases, leaving 17 bases between them. Germline V gene sequence: CDR1 LNHDA, CDR2 SQIVND (reference sequence). CDR3 region: CASSINPKTELAKNIQYF. For the CDR3, the DNA is TGTGCCAGTAGTATAAACCCAAAGACGGAATTAGCCAAAAACATTCAGTACTTC.

This rearrangement joins TRBV10-3 to TRBJ2-1; TRBD2 is a possible D gene (6 bases). Germline loops: CDR1 ENHRY, CDR2 SYGVKD. Trimming cost V 4 bases and J 3 bases, with 10 bases left between them. The CDR3 covers 14 residues. The CDR3 sequence: CAISGASDYNEQFF. The CDR3 region has the DNA TGTGCCATCAGTGGGGCTAGCGACTACAATGAGCAGTTCTTC.

The V gene is TRBV14, the J gene TRBJ2-5; TRBD2 matches 9 bases. The CDR3 loop spans 16 amino acids. Germline trimming cut 0 bases from V and 1 base from J; bases unmatched to any gene: 3. CDR1 SGHDN and CDR2 FVKESK come from the germline V gene. CDR3 DNA sequence: TGTGCCAGCAGCCAAGAATGGCGGGAGGGCCAAGAGACCCAGTACTTC. Amino acids: CASSQEWREGQETQYF.

The V and J genes are TRBV30 and TRBJ1-2, with no clear D. Trimming removed 2 bases at V and 7 bases at J, with 17 bases between. Germline V gives CDR1 GTSNPN, CDR2 SVGIG (reference sequence). This CDR3 has 14 residues. CDR3 bases: TGTGCCTGGAGTCCCCATCAGGTGCGGGCTGGCTACACCTTC. Its protein is CAWSPHQVRAGYTF.

This chain joins TRBV5-4 and TRBJ2-2; 16 bases agree with TRBD2. The CDR3 consists of 19 residues. J lost 4 bases, V lost 1 base, and 7 bases had no gene match. Germline V gene sequence: CDR1 SGHNT, CDR2 YYREEE (reference sequence). The CDR3 region is CASSLWGTSGRAGTGELFF. CDR3 in DNA: TGTGCCAGCAGCTTGTGGGGGACTAGCGGGAGGGCGGGCACCGGGGAGCTGTTTTTT.

This rearrangement joins TRBV7-3 to TRBJ2-1; 11 bases map to TRBD2. The CDR3 is made up of 17 amino acids. The ends lost 5 bases at V and 1 base at J; junction bases unmatched: 7. Germline V gene data show CDR1 as SGHTA and CDR2 as FQGTGA. CDR3 nucleotide sequence: TGTGCCAGCAGCCCCCGACTAGCGGGAAGTTCCTACAATGAGCAGTTCTTC. Translated: CASSPRLAGSSYNEQFF.

The chain is built from TRBV6-6 and TRBJ1-2; D is possibly TRBD1 (5 bases). This CDR3 is built from 13 residues. V was cut by 2 bases and J by 4 bases, with 8 bases left in between. Per germline, CDR1 MNHNY and CDR2 SVGAGI (reference sequence). The CDR3 region is CASSYGTPYGYTF. In DNA form, the CDR3 reads TGTGCCAGCAGTTACGGGACCCCCTATGGCTACACCTTC.

V is TRBV7-9 and J is TRBJ2-5; D is unclear. Per the germline V gene, CDR1 is SEHNR and CDR2 is FQNEAQ (reference sequence). Trimming stripped 5 bases from V and 3 bases from J, with 4 bases between. This CDR3 spans 11 amino acids. As DNA, the CDR3 is TGTGCCAGCAGCATCGAAGAGACCCAGTACTTC. It is translated as CASSIEETQYF.

The chain has TRBV30 and TRBJ2-7; TRBD2 agrees at 9 bases. CDR3 length equals 16 residues. With 2 bases clipped from V and 4 bases from J, the junction kept 12 bases outside the gene matches. Looked up from germline, CDR1 is GTSNPN and CDR2 is SVGIG (reference sequence). In nucleotides, the CDR3 is TGTGCCTGGAGTCAAGATAGCGGGAGATCTGGATACGAGCAGTACTTC. Translating gives CAWSQDSGRSGYEQYF.

This chain links TRBV5-6 with TRBJ2-3, with D possibly TRBD2 on 6 matching bases. Trimming cost V 7 bases and J 3 bases, with 21 bases left between them. Germline CDR1 SGHDT, CDR2 YYEEEE. The length of the CDR3 is 16 residues. The CDR3 region is CASSSEEGLRTDTQYF. The CDR3 coding sequence is TGTGCCAGCTCATCGGAGGAGGGTTTGCGAACAGATACGCAGTATTTT.

This clone was counted a single time. The chain joins TRBV10-2 to TRBJ2-1; D ambiguous. There are 18 residues in the CDR3. The germline V and J ends were trimmed by 0 bases and 0 bases, with 15 bases remaining between them. Germline V gene sequence: CDR1 WSHSY, CDR2 SAAADI. The CDR3 DNA reads TGCGCCAGCAGTGAGTCGAGATCTAGAACAAACTCCTACAATGAGCAGTTCTTC. Translating it yields CASSESRSRTNSYNEQFF.

The rearrangement links TRBV7-6 to TRBJ2-2, with D perhaps assigned TRBD1 or TRBD2 (5 bases each). The CDR3 spans 19 residues. V was pared by 5 bases and J by 5 bases, with 27 bases between. Germline V CDR1 and CDR2: SGHVS, FNYEAQ. The chain's CDR3 is CASSVRGSSRPRRTGELFF. CDR3 nucleotide sequence: TGTGCCAGCAGCGTGAGGGGTTCTAGTCGGCCACGACGAACCGGGGAGCTGTTTTTT.

The chain recombines TRBV7-9 with TRBJ2-5, with a weak D call TRBD1 (6 bases). Trimming left V 2 bases short and J 5 bases short, with 15 bases between. The germline CDR1 and CDR2 sequences are SEHNR and FQNEAQ (reference sequence). The CDR3 runs 15 residues. The CDR3 reads CASSLPGPQGETQYF. CDR3 sequence (DNA): TGTGCCAGCAGCTTACCGGGGCCCCAGGGGGAGACCCAGTACTTC. The whole variable domain, remainder taken from reference TRBV7-9 and TRBJ2-5, is DTGVSQNPRHKITKRGQNVTFRCDPISEHNRLYWYRQTLGQGPEFLTYFQNEAQLEKSRLLSDRFSAERPKGSFSTLEIQRTEQGDSAMYLCASSLPGPQGETQYFGPGTRLLVL.

The chain couples TRBV1 to TRBJ1-1; the D call of TRBD1 is as the table states it, not checked on the DNA. TRBV1 is designated a pseudogene. The CDR3 covers 18 residues. CDR3 nucleotide sequence: TGCACCAGCAGCCTAAGACTCATCTCAGACAGGGGGAACTCTGAAGCTTTCTTT. Amino acid sequence: CTSSLRLISDRGNSEAFF.

The sample holds one count of this clone. Here the CDR3 reads CASSSAGISTDTQYF. In DNA form, the CDR3 reads TGCGCCAGCAGCTCCGCAGGGATAAGCACAGATACGCAGTATTTT. The V call is TRBV5-1, the J call TRBJ2-3; a possible D gene is TRBD1 (5 bases). The CDR3 extends over 15 amino acids. Germline-derived CDR1 and CDR2 are SGHRS and YFSETQ. Trimming took 3 bases from V and 0 from J, leaving 11 bases between them.

The gene calls are TRBV15 and TRBJ1-4; D not certain. Germline V lookup: CDR1 LNHNV, CDR2 YYDKDF (reference sequence). Trimming took off 0 bases at V and 8 bases at J, with 10 bases between the two ends. The CDR3 length is 14 residues. The CDR3 DNA reads as TGTGCCACCAGCAGAGATAGGGCATCCGAAAAACTGTTTTTT. Encoded protein: CATSRDRASEKLFF.